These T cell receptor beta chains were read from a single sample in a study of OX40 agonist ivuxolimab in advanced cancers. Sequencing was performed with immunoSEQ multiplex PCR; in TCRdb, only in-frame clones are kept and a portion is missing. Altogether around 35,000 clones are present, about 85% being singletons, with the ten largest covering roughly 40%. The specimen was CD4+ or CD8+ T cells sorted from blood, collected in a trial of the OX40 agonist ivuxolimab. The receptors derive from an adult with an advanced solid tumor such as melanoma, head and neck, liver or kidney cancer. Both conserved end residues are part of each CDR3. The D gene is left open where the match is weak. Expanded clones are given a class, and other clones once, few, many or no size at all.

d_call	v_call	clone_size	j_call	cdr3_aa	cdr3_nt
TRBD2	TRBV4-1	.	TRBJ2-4	CASSPRTRDIQYF	TGCGCCAGCAGCCCAAGGACTAGAGACATTCAGTACTTC
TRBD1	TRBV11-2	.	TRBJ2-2	CASSSQGPGELFF	TGTGCCAGCAGTTCACAGGGGCCCGGGGAGCTGTTTTTT
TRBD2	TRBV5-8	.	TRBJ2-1	CASSLERERGGRDEQFF	TGTGCCAGCAGCTTGGAGAGGGAGCGGGGGGGCCGGGATGAGCAGTTCTTC
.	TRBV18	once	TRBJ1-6	CASSPGYRDNSPLHF	TGTGCCAGCTCACCAGGTTACAGGGACAATTCACCCCTCCACTTT
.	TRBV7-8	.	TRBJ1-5	CASSPSRNQPQHF	TGTGCCAGCAGTCCCTCCAGGAATCAGCCCCAGCATTTT
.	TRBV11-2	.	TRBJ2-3	CASSSGYTDTQYF	TGTGCCAGCAGCTCCGGATACACAGATACGCAGTATTTT
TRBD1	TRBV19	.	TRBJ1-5	CATGGTANQPQHF	TGTGCCACAGGGGGGACAGCCAATCAGCCCCAGCATTTT
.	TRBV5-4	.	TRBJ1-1	CASSLGGTRTAEAFF	TGTGCCAGCAGCTTGGGCGGTACGAGAACGGCTGAAGCTTTCTTT
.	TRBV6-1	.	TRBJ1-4	CASSPTGPNEKLFF	TGTGCCAGCAGTCCGACGGGACCCAATGAAAAACTGTTTTTT
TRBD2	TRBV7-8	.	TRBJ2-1	CASSLGGFRVAGGPWEQFF	TGTGCCAGCAGCTTAGGGGGATTTAGGGTAGCGGGAGGGCCATGGGAGCAGTTCTTC
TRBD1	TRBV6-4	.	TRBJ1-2	CASSVDRGNYGYTF	TGTGCCAGCAGTGTCGACAGGGGAAATTATGGCTACACCTTC
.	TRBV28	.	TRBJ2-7	CASSLTQGVDEQYF	TGTGCCAGCAGTTTAACCCAGGGCGTCGACGAGCAGTACTTC
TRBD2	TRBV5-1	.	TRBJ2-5	CASSLSLAGGLQTQYF	TGCGCCAGCAGCTTGAGTCTAGCGGGAGGTCTACAGACCCAGTACTTC
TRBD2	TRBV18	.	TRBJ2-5	CASSPPKTSVQETQYF	TGTGCCAGCTCACCACCGAAGACTAGCGTTCAAGAGACCCAGTACTTC
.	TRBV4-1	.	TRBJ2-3	CASTIQQLEGDTQYF	TGCGCCAGCACCATACAGCAGTTGGAAGGAGATACGCAGTATTTT
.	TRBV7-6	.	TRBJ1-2	CASSLDVLPEEGYTF	TGTGCCAGCAGCTTGGATGTTCTGCCAGAGGAGGGCTACACCTTC
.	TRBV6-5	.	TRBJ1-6	CASSYKRANSPLHF	TGTGCCAGCAGTTACAAAAGGGCGAATTCACCCCTCCACTTT
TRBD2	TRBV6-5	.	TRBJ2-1	CASSYSTSGSEQFF	TGTGCCAGCAGTTACTCTACTAGCGGCTCTGAGCAGTTCTTC
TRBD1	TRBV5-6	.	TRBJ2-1	CASSLTGGSEQFF	TGTGCCAGCAGCTTGACAGGGGGCAGTGAGCAGTTCTTC
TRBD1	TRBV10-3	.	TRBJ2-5	CAISRTGTGGETQYF	TGTGCCATCAGTAGAACCGGGACAGGGGGGGAGACCCAGTACTTC
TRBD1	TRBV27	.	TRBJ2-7	CASSLSPGQGGGEQYF	TGTGCCAGCAGTTTATCGCCGGGACAGGGGGGTGGCGAGCAGTACTTC
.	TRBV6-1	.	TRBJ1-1	CASSGLSQGNTEAFF	TGTGCCAGCAGTGGACTCTCACAGGGTAACACTGAAGCTTTCTTT
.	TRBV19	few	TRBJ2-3	CASREGPSTDTQYF	TGTGCCAGTAGGGAGGGGCCTAGCACAGATACGCAGTATTTT
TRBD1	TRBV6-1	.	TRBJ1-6	CASRPGGAYSPLHF	TGTGCCAGCAGGCCAGGGGGCGCGTATTCACCCCTCCACTTT
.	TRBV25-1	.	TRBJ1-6	CASSEYRGQANSPLHF	TGTGCCAGCAGTGAATATAGGGGCCAGGCTAATTCACCCCTCCACTTT
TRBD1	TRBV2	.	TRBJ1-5	CASRDRGGNQPQHF	TGTGCCAGCAGGGACAGGGGAGGCAATCAGCCCCAGCATTTT
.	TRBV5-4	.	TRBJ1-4	CASSLDPDEKLFF	TGTGCCAGCAGCTTGGATCCGGATGAAAAACTGTTTTTT
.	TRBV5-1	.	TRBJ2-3	CASSELGDGTQYF	TGCGCCAGCAGCGAGCTCGGGGATGGTACGCAGTATTTT
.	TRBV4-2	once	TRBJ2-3	CASSLDTSSTDTQYF	TGTGCCAGCAGCCTGGACACTTCTAGCACAGATACGCAGTATTTT
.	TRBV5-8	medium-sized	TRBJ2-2	CASSSQLNTGELFF	TGTGCCAGCAGCTCCCAGTTAAACACCGGGGAGCTGTTTTTT
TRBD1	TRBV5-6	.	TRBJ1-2	CASSSRTGAAGYTF	TGTGCCAGCAGCTCTCGGACAGGGGCGGCTGGCTACACCTTC
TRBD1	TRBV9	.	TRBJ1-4	CASSAGGGEKLFF	TGTGCCAGCAGCGCAGGGGGTGGAGAAAAACTGTTTTTT
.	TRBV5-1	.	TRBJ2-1	CASSLEQILSEQFF	TGCGCCAGCAGCTTGGAACAGATCTTGAGTGAGCAGTTCTTC
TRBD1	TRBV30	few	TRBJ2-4	CAWSQGVGNIQYF	TGTGCCTGGAGCCAGGGGGTCGGGAACATTCAGTACTTC
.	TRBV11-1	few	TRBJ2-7	CASSLRGGDEQYF	TGTGCCAGCAGCTTAAGGGGAGGAGACGAGCAGTACTTC
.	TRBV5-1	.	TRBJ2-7	CASSLLGNHEQYF	TGCGCCAGCAGCTTATTAGGGAACCACGAGCAGTACTTC
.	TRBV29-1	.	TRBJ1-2	CSVEVGGYNGYTF	TGCAGCGTTGAAGTAGGCGGCTATAATGGCTACACCTTC
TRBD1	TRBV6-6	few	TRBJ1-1	CASNRQGDEAFF	TGTGCCAGCAATAGACAGGGGGATGAAGCTTTCTTT
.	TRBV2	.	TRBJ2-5	CASQGGETQYF	TGTGCCAGTCAGGGAGGAGAGACCCAGTACTTC
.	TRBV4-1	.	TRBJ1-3	CASSQDLGQLNTIYF	TGCGCCAGCAGCCAAGATCTGGGACAACTAAACACCATATATTTT
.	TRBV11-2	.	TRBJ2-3	CASSLTQGGEDTQYF	TGTGCCAGCAGCTTAACGCAGGGGGGCGAAGATACGCAGTATTTT
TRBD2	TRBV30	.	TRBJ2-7	CAWSLLSGTGEQYF	TGTGCCTGGAGTCTCCTTAGCGGGACCGGGGAGCAGTACTTC
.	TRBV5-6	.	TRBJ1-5	CASSPFMRGNQPQHF	TGTGCCAGCAGCCCTTTTATGAGGGGCAATCAGCCCCAGCATTTT
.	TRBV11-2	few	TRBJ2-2	CASSSQLNTGELFF	TGTGCCAGCAGCTCCCAGTTAAACACCGGGGAGCTGTTTTTT
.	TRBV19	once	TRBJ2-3	CASRKQESTDTQYF	TGTGCCAGTAGGAAACAGGAAAGCACAGATACGCAGTATTTT
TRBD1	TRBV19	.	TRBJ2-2	CASDRGWTGELFF	TGTGCCAGCGACAGGGGGTGGACCGGGGAGCTGTTTTTT
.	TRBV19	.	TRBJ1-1	CASTLTGGYAEAFF	TGTGCCAGTACCCTGACAGGTGGTTACGCTGAAGCTTTCTTT
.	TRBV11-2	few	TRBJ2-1	CASSRLGGMNEQFF	TGTGCCAGCAGCCGTCTCGGCGGGATGAATGAGCAGTTCTTC
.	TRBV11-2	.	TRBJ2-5	CASSLWGETQYF	TGTGCCAGCAGCCTCTGGGGTGAGACCCAGTACTTC
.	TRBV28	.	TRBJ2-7	CASSHTYEQYF	TGTGCCAGCAGTCACACCTACGAGCAGTACTTC
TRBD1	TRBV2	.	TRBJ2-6	CAIQGAGGANVLTF	TGTGCCATCCAGGGGGCAGGAGGGGCCAACGTCCTGACTTTC
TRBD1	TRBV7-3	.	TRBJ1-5	CASSPGTGEGQPQHF	TGTGCCAGCAGCCCCGGAACAGGGGAAGGCCAGCCCCAGCATTTT
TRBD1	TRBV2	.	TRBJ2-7	CASSGQGTPREQYF	TGTGCCAGCAGTGGACAGGGGACACCAAGGGAGCAGTACTTC
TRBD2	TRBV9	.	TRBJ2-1	CASSVGTSGYNEQFF	TGTGCCAGCAGCGTTGGGACTAGCGGCTACAATGAGCAGTTCTTC
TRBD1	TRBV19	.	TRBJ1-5	CASSFPGQGGQPQHF	TGTGCCAGTAGTTTCCCGGGACAGGGGGGGCAGCCCCAGCATTTT
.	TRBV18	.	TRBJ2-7	CASSNYYEQYF	TGTGCCAGCTCGAATTACTACGAGCAGTACTTC
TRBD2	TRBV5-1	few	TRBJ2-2	CASSISGSGGELFF	TGCGCCAGCAGCATTAGCGGGAGTGGAGGGGAGCTGTTTTTT